Listed here is a single T cell receptor beta chain. Its antigen remains unidentified. This specimen comes from a study of CXCR3-negative and CXCR3-positive naive CD8 T cells. The germline gives CDR1 MDHEN, CDR2 SYDVKM. The CDR3 covers 11 residues. The TRB cDNA libraries were prepared by 5' RACE with UMI labels. TCRdb re-called the 5' RACE reads, yielding one record per CDR3 amino acid sequence without DNA. The sample data list approximately 5,900 distinct CDR3 sequences. Study observations and caveats: TRBV-TRBJ usage was alike in naive CXCR3-negative and CXCR3-positive cells but differed in memory cells. Diversity in memory CD8+ cells fell much lower than the comparably high levels seen in both naive subsets. More hydrophobic TRB CDR3s were found in CXCR3-positive naive cells than in CXCR3-negative naive cells.

This clonotype originated in a human donor in good health. Some clones in this sample may be carry-over from other donors' samples. The chain has TRBV28 and TRBJ2-1. The sample comprised naive CXCR3+ CD8+ T cells from blood. Subset meaning: CD45RO-CCR7+CD27+CD95- naive CD8+ T cells expressing CXCR3 (TNR3+). The CDR3 here is CASSLGPEQFF.